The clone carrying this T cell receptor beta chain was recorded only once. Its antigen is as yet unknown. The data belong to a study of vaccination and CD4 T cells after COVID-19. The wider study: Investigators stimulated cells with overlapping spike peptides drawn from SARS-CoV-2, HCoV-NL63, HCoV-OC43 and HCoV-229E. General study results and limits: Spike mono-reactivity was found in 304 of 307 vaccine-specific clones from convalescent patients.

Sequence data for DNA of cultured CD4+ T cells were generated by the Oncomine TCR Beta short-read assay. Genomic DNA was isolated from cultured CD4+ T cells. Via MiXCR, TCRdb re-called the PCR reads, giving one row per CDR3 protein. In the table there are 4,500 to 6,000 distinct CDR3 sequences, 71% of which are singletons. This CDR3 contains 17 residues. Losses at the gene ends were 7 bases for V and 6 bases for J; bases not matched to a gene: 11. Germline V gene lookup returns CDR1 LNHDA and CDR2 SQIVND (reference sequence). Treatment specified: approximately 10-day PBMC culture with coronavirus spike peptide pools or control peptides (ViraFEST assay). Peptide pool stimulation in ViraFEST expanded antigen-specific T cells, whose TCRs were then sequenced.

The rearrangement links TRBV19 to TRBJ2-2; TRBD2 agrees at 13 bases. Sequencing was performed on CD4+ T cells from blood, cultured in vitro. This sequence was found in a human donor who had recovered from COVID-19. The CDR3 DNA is TGTGCCAGTAAAATGACTAGCGGGGGGAGGGGTGCCGGGGAGCTGTTTTTT. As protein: CASKMTSGGRGAGELFF.